This T cell receptor beta chain was observed in a study of OX40 agonist ivuxolimab in advanced cancers. Background on the study: With a range of roughly 20 to 80, age averaged 60 years, and 75% to 90% were male. Study-wide points: Dose levels from 0.1 to 3.0 mg/kg saw CD4+ and CD8+ blood T cells expand clonally by week 6. CD8+ T cells (on average) carried more expanded clones than CD4+ T cells. Expanded peripheral T-cell antigen specificity went undetermined.

By share of the sample, this clone is medium-sized. Its antigen is undetermined. Germline lookup yields CDR1 LGHNA and CDR2 YSLEER. V lost 0 bases and J 6 bases, leaving 12 bases between the germline ends. The CDR3 is made up of 15 amino acids. The method was immunoSEQ multiplex PCR; TCRdb's version includes in-frame clones alone and lacks a portion of them. The data hold over 35,000 clones, with roughly 84% observed a single time. This receptor was obtained from an adult with an advanced solid tumor such as melanoma, head and neck, liver or kidney cancer. The rearrangement uses TRBV4-3 and TRBJ1-5; D uncertain. Sequencing was performed on CD4+ or CD8+ T cells sorted from blood, taken in a trial of the OX40 agonist ivuxolimab. The CDR3 bases are TGCGCCAGCAGCCAAGATTCCGGGTCAAGTCAGCCCCAGCATTTT. It is translated as CASSQDSGSSQPQHF.